This is a list of T cell receptor beta chains from one sample in a study of patients and donors after allogeneic stem cell transplantation. TCRdb re-derived calls from the RT-PCR reads in MiXCR, one entry per CDR3 protein. The repertoire includes approximately 150,000 distinct CDR3 sequences, 30% of them detected once, and around 3.3% sits in the top ten. Sequenced material: blood, either unsorted or a sorted T cell fraction (not recorded which). The source of these receptors is a human donor who was either an allogeneic HSCT recipient or a stem cell or donor lymphocyte infusion donor (not recorded which). It is not recorded whose cells these are; they may come from a transplant donor. Each CDR3 is given with its conserved first and last residue. Each record gives: clone size, V gene, J gene, D gene, CDR3 DNA, CDR3 protein. The D gene is left open where the match is weak. The size entry is marked missing in some rows and otherwise reads once, few, many or a size class.

>few|TRBV4-1|TRBJ2-1|NA
TGCGCCAGCAGCCAAGAGGGGGCAGGGGATGAGCAGTTCTTC
CASSQEGAGDEQFF
>NA|TRBV29-1|TRBJ2-1|NA
TGCAGCGTTGCTGTAGCGGCCCACAATGAGCAGTTCTTC
CSVAVAAHNEQFF
>few|TRBV20-1|TRBJ2-7|TRBD1
TGCAGTTTCCGGGACAGGAGAACCTACGAGCAGTACTTC
CSFRDRRTYEQYF
>NA|TRBV7-3|TRBJ2-1|NA
TGTGCCAGCAGCCACACAGGGATTAACAATGAGCAGTTCTTC
CASSHTGINNEQFF
>NA|TRBV19|TRBJ2-1|NA
TGTGCCAGTAGTATCGGGGGAACCGTCTACAATGAGCAGTTCTTC
CASSIGGTVYNEQFF
>many|TRBV5-1|TRBJ1-5|NA
TGCGCCAGCAGCTTGCTAGGGGGACAGCCCCAGCATTTT
CASSLLGGQPQHF
>NA|TRBV6-2/TRBV6-3|TRBJ2-1|TRBD2
TGTGCCAGCAGTCAGCGGGACCCCTACAATGAGCAGTTCTTC
CASSQRDPYNEQFF
>medium-sized|TRBV27|TRBJ2-7|NA
TGTGCCAGCAGTTTAAAGGGGGGGGGCGAGCAGTACTTC
CASSLKGGGEQYF
>NA|TRBV5-1|TRBJ2-3|NA
TGCGCCAGCAGCTTGGCCCGGCACACAGATACGCAGTATTTT
CASSLARHTDTQYF
>few|TRBV5-1|TRBJ2-3|NA
TGCGCCATCCATTGGTCCGGGACATATTTCGAGTATTTT
CAIHWSGTYFEYF
>few|TRBV20-1|TRBJ2-2|NA
TGCAGTGCTAGAGGCCCCGGAGCCTACTACACCGGGGAGCTGTTTTTT
CSARGPGAYYTGELFF
>few|TRBV6-5|TRBJ2-7|NA
TGTGCCAGCAGTTACTCGTCTCTTCCCTACGAGCAGTACTTC
CASSYSSLPYEQYF
>NA|TRBV20-1|TRBJ1-2|NA
TGCAGTGCTAGACCGGGACAAGCGGAGAACTATGGCTACACCTTC
CSARPGQAENYGYTF
>NA|TRBV7-9|TRBJ1-1|NA
TGTGCCAGCAGCTTAGCCGGGACGGTGCAGTCGGCTTTCTTT
CASSLAGTVQSAFF
>NA|TRBV2|TRBJ1-2|TRBD1
TGTGCCAGCAGGGAGGACAGGGACTATGGCTACACCTTC
CASREDRDYGYTF
>many|TRBV12-5|TRBJ1-5|TRBD1
TGTGCTAGTGGTCAGGGACAGGGGAATCAGCCCCAGCATTTT
CASGQGQGNQPQHF
>NA|TRBV24-1|TRBJ2-5|TRBD2
TGTGCCACCGGGGCTAGCGGTCCTTGGGAGACCCAGTACTTC
CATGASGPWETQYF
>NA|TRBV4-2|TRBJ2-2|NA
TGTGCCAGCAGCCAAGTTAGCTCACACACCGGGGAGCTGTTTTTT
CASSQVSSHTGELFF
>NA|TRBV25-1|TRBJ2-1|TRBD2
TGTGCCAGCAGTGTTTCTGCGGGACTAGCGGCCAACTACAATGAGCAGTTCTTC
CASSVSAGLAANYNEQFF
>NA|TRBV12-3/TRBV12-4|TRBJ2-1|TRBD1
TGTGCCAGCAGTCCATTCGGACAGGGGGCAGTGTTGAATGAGCAGTTCTTC
CASSPFGQGAVLNEQFF
>NA|TRBV12-3/TRBV12-4|TRBJ2-2|TRBD2
TGTGCCAGCAGAGATAGAGCGGGAGGGTGGTCCGGGGAGCTGTTTTTT
CASRDRAGGWSGELFF
>NA|TRBV20-1|TRBJ2-7|TRBD1
TGCAGTGCCAGTAAAGGGACAGCCCGGGTGGAGCAGTACTTC
CSASKGTARVEQYF
>few|TRBV30|TRBJ1-4|NA
TGTGCCTGGAGTGTAGGGCCGCGGGTCAATGAAAAACTGTTTTTT
CAWSVGPRVNEKLFF
>NA|TRBV4-3|TRBJ2-1|TRBD2
TGCGCCAGCAGCCAGAGGACTAGCGGGAGTTGGAACAATGAGCAGTTCTTC
CASSQRTSGSWNNEQFF
>NA|TRBV4-2|TRBJ2-3|TRBD2
TGTGCCAGCAGCCTGACCCAACTAGCGGGAGATGGAGATACGCAGTATTTT
CASSLTQLAGDGDTQYF
>many|TRBV20-1|TRBJ1-1|NA
TGCAGTGCTAGAGTCTTAGGGGCTTTGAACACTGAAGCTTTCTTT
CSARVLGALNTEAFF
>NA|TRBV3-1|TRBJ2-5|NA
TGTGCCAGCAGCTACAGCGATACGCAAGAGACCCAGTACTTC
CASSYSDTQETQYF
>few|TRBV29-1|TRBJ1-1|NA
TGCAGCGTTAGGGGCCGGATTACTGAAGCTTTCTTT
CSVRGRITEAFF
>once|TRBV4-2|TRBJ2-5|TRBD1
TGTGCCAGCAGCCATCGGGACAGAAAAGAGACCCAGTACTTC
CASSHRDRKETQYF
>NA|TRBV9|TRBJ2-1|NA
TGTGCCAGCAGCCTACGGACAACCTACAATGAGCAGTTCTTC
CASSLRTTYNEQFF
>NA|TRBV14|TRBJ2-1|TRBD2
TGTGCCAGCAGCCAGGCAACGGGACTAGCCTACAATGAGCAGTTCTTC
CASSQATGLAYNEQFF
>few|TRBV12-3/TRBV12-4|TRBJ1-2|NA
TGTGCCAGCAGTTTAGCGGAGATTGGCTATGGCTACACCTTC
CASSLAEIGYGYTF
>many|TRBV5-1|TRBJ1-1|TRBD1
TGCGCCAGCAGCGGAGGACAGGGGTGGGGCACTGAAGCTTTCTTT
CASSGGQGWGTEAFF
>many|TRBV5-1|TRBJ1-1|TRBD1
TGCGCCAGCAACCGGGACAGTGATACTGAAGCTTTCTTT
CASNRDSDTEAFF
>many|TRBV3-1|TRBJ2-1|NA
TGTGCCAGCAGCCAATGGGGGAGTGAGCAGTTCTTC
CASSQWGSEQFF
>many|TRBV7-8|TRBJ2-1|TRBD2
TGTGCCAGCAGCTTAATGGGGACTAGCACGAATGAGCAGTTCTTC
CASSLMGTSTNEQFF
>few|TRBV3-1|TRBJ2-2|NA
TGTGCCAGCAGCGTCCCCGGGGAGCTGTTTTTT
CASSVPGELFF
>NA|TRBV5-6|TRBJ1-4|NA
TGTGCCAGCAGCTCCCACATGCAGGGGATTAATGAAAAACTGTTTTTT
CASSSHMQGINEKLFF
>many|TRBV12-3/TRBV12-4|TRBJ1-6|TRBD1
TGTGCCAGCAGGGCTCGACAGGGGGATAATTCACCCCTCCACTTT
CASRARQGDNSPLHF
>NA|TRBV24-1|TRBJ2-3|TRBD1
TGTGCCACCAGCGTCGGACAGGGGACAATTTCTAGCACAGTTACGCAGTATTTT
CATSVGQGTISSTVTQYF
>once|TRBV3-1|TRBJ1-2|TRBD1
TGTGCCAGCAGCCGCGCCGGGACAGCATCCCTTAACTATGGCTACACCTTC
CASSRAGTASLNYGYTF
>few|TRBV24-1|TRBJ2-4|NA
TGTGCCACCAGTGACGGGCAGGTAACCAAAAACATTCAGTACTTC
CATSDGQVTKNIQYF
>NA|TRBV20-1|TRBJ2-4|NA
TGCAGTGCTACGAGACTTGGAGTCAAAAACATTCAGTACTTC
CSATRLGVKNIQYF
>few|TRBV9|TRBJ2-3|NA
TGTGCCAGCAGCGTAGGGGCAGAGAGTAGCACAGATACGCAGTATTTT
CASSVGAESSTDTQYF
>once|TRBV2|TRBJ1-2|NA
TGTGCCAGCAGGGCGGAATGGAGACATGGCTACACCTTC
CASRAEWRHGYTF
>NA|TRBV27|TRBJ2-1|NA
TGTGCCAGCAGTTTATTGCAGGGCTCAGCTGGCAATGAGCAGTTCTTC
CASSLLQGSAGNEQFF
>many|TRBV10-2|TRBJ1-1|NA
TGCGCCAGCAGTGGGTTGAGAGGGAACACTGAAGCTTTCTTT
CASSGLRGNTEAFF
>NA|TRBV10-3|TRBJ2-2|NA
TGTGCCACCCAGGACGCGACTAAAACCACCGGGGAGCTGTTTTTT
CATQDATKTTGELFF
>few|TRBV7-9|TRBJ2-7|NA
TGTGCCAGCAGCTCTTCGGGGGCGCACAATCCAGTCTACTTC
CASSSSGAHNPVYF
>few|TRBV12-3/TRBV12-4|TRBJ2-3|NA
TGTGCCAGCAGTTTAAACGCAGATACGCAGTATTTT
CASSLNADTQYF
>NA|TRBV19|TRBJ1-2|NA
TGTGCCAGCACCAGTAGTGCCAACTATGGCTACACCTTC
CASTSSANYGYTF
>once|TRBV12-3/TRBV12-4|TRBJ2-5|TRBD1
TGTGCCAGCAGCCGGGACAGCTGGACCCAGTACTTC
CASSRDSWTQYF
>many|TRBV7-2|TRBJ1-1|NA
TGTGCCAGCAGCTTACAGGGACTGAACACTGAAGCTTTCTTT
CASSLQGLNTEAFF
>NA|TRBV10-3|TRBJ2-1|TRBD2
TGTGCCATCGGGAAGCGGGAGTCCAATGAGCAGTTCTTC
CAIGKRESNEQFF
>NA|TRBV6-5|TRBJ1-6|NA
TGTGCCAGCAGTTACTCGTCCGGGGCGGATTCACCCCTCCACTTT
CASSYSSGADSPLHF